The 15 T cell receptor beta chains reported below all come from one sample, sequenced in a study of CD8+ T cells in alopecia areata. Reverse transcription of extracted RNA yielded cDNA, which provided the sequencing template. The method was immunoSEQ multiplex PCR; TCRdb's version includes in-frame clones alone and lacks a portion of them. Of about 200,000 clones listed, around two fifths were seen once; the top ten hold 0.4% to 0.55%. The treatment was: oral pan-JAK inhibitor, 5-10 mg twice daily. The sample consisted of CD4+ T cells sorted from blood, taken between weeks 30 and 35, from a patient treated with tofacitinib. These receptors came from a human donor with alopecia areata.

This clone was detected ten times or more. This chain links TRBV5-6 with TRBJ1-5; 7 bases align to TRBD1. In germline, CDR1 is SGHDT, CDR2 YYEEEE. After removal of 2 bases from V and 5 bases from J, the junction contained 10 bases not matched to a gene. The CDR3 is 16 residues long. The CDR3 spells CASSLTTGQAHQPQHF. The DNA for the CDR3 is TGTGCCAGCAGCTTAACAACCGGACAGGCCCATCAGCCCCAGCATTTT.

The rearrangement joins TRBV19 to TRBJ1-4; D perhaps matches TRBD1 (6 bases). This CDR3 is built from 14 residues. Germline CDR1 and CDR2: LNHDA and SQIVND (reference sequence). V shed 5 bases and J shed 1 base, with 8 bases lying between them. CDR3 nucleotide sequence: TGTGCCAGTAGTCTCAGGGGAACTAATGAAAAACTGTTTTTT. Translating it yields CASSLRGTNEKLFF.

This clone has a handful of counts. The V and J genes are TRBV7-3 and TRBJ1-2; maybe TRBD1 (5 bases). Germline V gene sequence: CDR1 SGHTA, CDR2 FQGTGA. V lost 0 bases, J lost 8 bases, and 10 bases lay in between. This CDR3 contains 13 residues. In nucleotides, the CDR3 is TGTGCCAGCAGCTTAACTGCGGACACAGGCTACACCTTC. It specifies CASSLTADTGYTF.

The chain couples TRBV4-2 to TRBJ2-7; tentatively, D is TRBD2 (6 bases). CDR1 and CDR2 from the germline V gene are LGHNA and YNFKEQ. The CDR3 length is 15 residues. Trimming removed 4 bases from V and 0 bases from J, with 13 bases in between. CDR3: CASSLGSGSSYEQYF. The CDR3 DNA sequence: TGTGCCAGCAGCCTAGGTAGCGGAAGCTCCTACGAGCAGTACTTC.

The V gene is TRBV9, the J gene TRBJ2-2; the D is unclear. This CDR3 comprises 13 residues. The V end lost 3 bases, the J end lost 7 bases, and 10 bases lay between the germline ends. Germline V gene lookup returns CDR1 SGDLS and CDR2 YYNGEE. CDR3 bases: TGTGCCAGCAGCGCCTCCTACCACGGGGAGCTGTTTTTT. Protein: CASSASYHGELFF. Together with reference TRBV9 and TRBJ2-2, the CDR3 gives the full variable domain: DSGVTQTPKHLITATGQRVTLRCSPRSGDLSVYWYQQSLDQGLQFLIQYYNGEERAKGNILERFSAQQFPDLHSELNLSSLELGDSALYFCASSASYHGELFFGEGSRLTVL.

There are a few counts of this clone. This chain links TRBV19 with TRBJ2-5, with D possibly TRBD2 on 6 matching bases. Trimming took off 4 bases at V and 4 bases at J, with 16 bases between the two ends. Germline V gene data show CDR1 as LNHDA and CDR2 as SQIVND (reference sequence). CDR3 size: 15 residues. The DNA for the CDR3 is TGTGCCAGTAGTACCGGTCAGGGACTTCTAGAGACCCAGTACTTC. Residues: CASSTGQGLLETQYF.

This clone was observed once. This CDR3 reads CASSSGLAGGNEQFF. The CDR3 DNA sequence: TGTGCCAGCAGCTCGGGACTAGCGGGAGGCAATGAGCAGTTCTTC. J is TRBJ2-1 and V is TRBV11-3; 15 bases fit TRBD2. Germline CDR1 and CDR2: SGHNT and YENEEA. CDR3 length equals 15 residues. Losses at the gene ends were 4 bases for V and 6 bases for J; bases not matched to a gene: 1.

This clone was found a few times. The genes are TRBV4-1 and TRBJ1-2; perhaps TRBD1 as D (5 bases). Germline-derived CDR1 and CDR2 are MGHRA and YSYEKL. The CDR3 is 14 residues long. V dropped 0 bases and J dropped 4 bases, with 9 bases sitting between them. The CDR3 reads CASSQDTGLYGYTF. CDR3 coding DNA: TGCGCCAGCAGCCAAGATACAGGCCTCTATGGCTACACCTTC.

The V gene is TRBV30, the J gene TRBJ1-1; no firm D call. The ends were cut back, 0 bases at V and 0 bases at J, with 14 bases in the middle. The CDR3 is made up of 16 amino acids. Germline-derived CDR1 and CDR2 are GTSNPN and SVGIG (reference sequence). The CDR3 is CAWSVHGSLLNTEAFF. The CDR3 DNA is TGTGCCTGGAGTGTACACGGGAGTCTCCTGAACACTGAAGCTTTCTTT.

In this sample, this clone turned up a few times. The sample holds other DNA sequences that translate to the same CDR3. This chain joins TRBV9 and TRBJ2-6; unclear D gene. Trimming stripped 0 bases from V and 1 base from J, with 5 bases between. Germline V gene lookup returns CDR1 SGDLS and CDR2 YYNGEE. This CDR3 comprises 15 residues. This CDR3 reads CASSVVGSGANVLTF. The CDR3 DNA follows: TGTGCCAGCAGCGTAGTGGGTTCTGGGGCCAACGTCCTGACTTTC.

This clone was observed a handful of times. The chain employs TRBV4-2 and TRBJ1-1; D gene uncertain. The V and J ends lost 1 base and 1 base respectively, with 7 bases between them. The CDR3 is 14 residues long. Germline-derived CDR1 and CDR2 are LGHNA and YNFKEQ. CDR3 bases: TGTGCCAGCAGCCAAGTTGGCTCGAACACTGAAGCTTTCTTT. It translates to CASSQVGSNTEAFF.

CDR3 DNA: TGTGCCAGCAGCCCCCGTGGACAGGGCTCTTACAATGAGCAGTTCTTC. It specifies CASSPRGQGSYNEQFF. The rearrangement uses TRBV9 and TRBJ2-1; TRBD1 agrees at 8 bases. Looked up from germline, CDR1 is SGDLS and CDR2 is YYNGEE. The ends lost 4 bases at V and 4 bases at J; junction bases unmatched: 10. This CDR3 contains 16 residues.

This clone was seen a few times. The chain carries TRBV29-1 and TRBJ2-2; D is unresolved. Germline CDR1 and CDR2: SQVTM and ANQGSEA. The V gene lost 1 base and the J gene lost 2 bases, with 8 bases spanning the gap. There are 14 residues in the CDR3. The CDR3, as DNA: TGCAGCGTTGAAGCGTGGGCTAACACCGGGGAGCTGTTTTTT. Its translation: CSVEAWANTGELFF.

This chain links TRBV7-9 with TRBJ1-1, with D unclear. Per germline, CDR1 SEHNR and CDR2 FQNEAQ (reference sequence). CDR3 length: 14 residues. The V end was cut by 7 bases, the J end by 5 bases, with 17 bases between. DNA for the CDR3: TGTGCCAGCAACCCCCGGACGGGAATTACTGAAGCTTTCTTT. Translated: CASNPRTGITEAFF.

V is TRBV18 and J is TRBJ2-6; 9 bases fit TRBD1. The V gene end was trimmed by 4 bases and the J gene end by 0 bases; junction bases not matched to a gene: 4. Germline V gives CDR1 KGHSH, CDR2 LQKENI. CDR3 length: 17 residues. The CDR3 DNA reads TGTGCCAGCTCACACGGGACAGGGAACTCTGGGGCCAACGTCCTGACTTTC. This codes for CASSHGTGNSGANVLTF.